The entry below describes one T cell receptor beta chain. Random hexamers were used to reverse transcribe the RNA input (about 0.5 to 1 ug). The immunoSEQ assay covered 54 Vbeta and 13 Jbeta segments for CDR3. MiXCR was run by TCRdb on the immunoSEQ multiplex PCR reads, yielding one entry per CDR3 protein. The data hold around 180,000 distinct CDR3 sequences, with 90% to 97% observed a single time. The CDR3 length is 15 residues. Germline V lookup: CDR1 LNHDA, CDR2 SQIVND (reference sequence). V was shortened by 6 bases and J by 4 bases, with 18 bases between the two germline ends. These data belong to a study of CD8 T cells in Susac syndrome. Bulk CD8+ and CD4+ cells came from magnetic negative isolation; CD8+ TEMRA by FACS.

Material for sequencing was CD4+ T cells from PBMCs. This chain uses TRBV19 with TRBJ1-2, with D tentatively TRBD1 (6 bases). The receptor comes from a human donor with multiple sclerosis. The DNA for the CDR3 is TGTGCCAGTAGGGTAAGAGGACAGTCGGCCTATGGCTACACCTTC. As protein: CASRVRGQSAYGYTF.